The following is a T cell receptor beta chain sequence with its context. This sample was taken from a study of blood T cell repertoires in COVID-19. Study details: From T cells, B-cell-depleted T cells, or PBMCs came the material, which was cDNA or gDNA.

Germline CDR1 WSHSY, CDR2 SAAADI. This CDR3 contains 15 residues. Trimming pared 6 bases from V and 0 bases from J, leaving 12 bases between. Sequenced by immunoSEQ multiplex PCR; TCRdb stores in-frame clones only, minus some. The sample contains 160,000 or so clones, 75% to 85% of which appear only once. The material sequenced was peripheral blood. The chain is built from TRBV10-2 and TRBJ1-3; D gene ambiguous. This TCR derives from a human donor in a cohort sampled during active COVID-19. The CDR3 DNA follows: TGCGCCAGCAGGGAATCAGCGGACTCTGGAAACACCATATATTTT. Translating gives CASRESADSGNTIYF.